These 30 T cell receptor beta chains were all obtained from the same sample, sequenced in a study of blood T cell repertoires in COVID-19. The table came from immunoSEQ multiplex PCR; TCRdb's copy has only in-frame clones and leaves some out. The repertoire consists of 55,000 to 65,000 clones, with 75% to 80% occurring once and the leading ten covering about 25%. Sequencing used peripheral blood. Receptors originate from a human donor in a cohort sampled during active COVID-19.

This clone was counted between two and nine times. The junction shows a germline mismatch at one end, possibly a read error. This chain connects TRBV10-1 to TRBJ2-3, with TRBD2 identical over 9 bases. Germline assignment: CDR1 WNHNN and CDR2 SYGVQD (reference sequence). The CDR3 has 15 residues. The CDR3: CASSEASGITYTQYF. The CDR3 coding sequence is TGCGCCAGCAGTGAGGCTAGCGGGATCACATATACGCAGTATTTT.

J is TRBJ1-4 and V is TRBV5-8; TRBD1 agrees at 9 bases. With 4 bases clipped from V and 8 bases from J, the junction kept 6 bases outside the gene matches. This CDR3 region has 14 residues. In germline, CDR1 is SGHTS, CDR2 YDEGEE. Written as DNA, the CDR3 is TGTGCCAGCAGCAGGGGACAGGGAGGCGAAAAACTGTTTTTT. Its translation: CASSRGQGGEKLFF.

The chain is built from TRBV15 and TRBJ2-2; 11 positions match TRBD1. Germline values: CDR1 LNHNV, CDR2 YYDKDF (reference sequence). The CDR3 loop spans 15 amino acids. After removal of 1 base from V and 9 bases from J, the junction contained 4 bases not matched to a gene. The DNA of the CDR3 is TGTGCCACCAGCAGAGCCGGGACAGGGGGACGGGAGCTGTTTTTT. Its protein product is CATSRAGTGGRELFF.

The chain carries TRBV11-2 and TRBJ2-7; 11 nucleotides match TRBD1. CDR1 and CDR2 from the germline V gene are SGHAT and FQNNGV. The CDR3 has 14 residues. V dropped 5 bases and J dropped 7; count of bases not matched to a gene: 7. The CDR3 bases are TGTGCCAGCAGCCCCGGACAGGGGGCGATTGAGCAGTACTTC. Residues: CASSPGQGAIEQYF. Full variable domain (remainder filled in from reference TRBV11-2 and TRBJ2-7): EAGVAQSPRYKIIEKRQSVAFWCNPISGHATLYWYQQILGQGPKLLIQFQNNGVVDDSQLPKDRFSAERLKGVDSTLKIQPAKLEDSAVYLCASSPGQGAIEQYFGPGTRLTVT.

J is TRBJ2-3 and V is TRBV7-2; a weak D match, TRBD1 (5 bases). This CDR3 has 14 residues. Between the trimmed V and J ends, which lost 4 bases and 6 bases, there was a span of 14 bases. Germline V CDR1 and CDR2: SGHTA, FQGNSA. The CDR3 reads CASSSRTLKDTQYF. The CDR3, as DNA: TGTGCCAGCAGCTCCCGGACACTAAAGGATACGCAGTATTTT.

The chain combines TRBV7-3 with TRBJ1-3; no clear D. The germline gives CDR1 SGHTA, CDR2 FQGTGA. V lost 8 bases, J lost 2 bases, and 10 bases lay in between. The CDR3 is 13 residues long. The CDR3, as DNA: TGTGCCAGCGGCACCGGGGCTGGAAACACCATATATTTT. It yields the protein CASGTGAGNTIYF.

The chain couples TRBV5-4 to TRBJ2-7, with 10 bases matching TRBD1. Germline CDR1 is SGHNT and CDR2 is YYREEE (reference sequence). This CDR3 contains 15 residues. The V segment lost 2 bases and the J segment 2 bases; nucleotides outside the gene matches: 4. CDR3 protein: CASSFPGTGAYEQYF. CDR3 DNA: TGTGCCAGCAGCTTTCCCGGGACAGGGGCCTACGAGCAGTACTTC.

This clone came up a few times. The chain joins TRBV3-1 (or the pseudogene TRBV3-2) to TRBJ2-3; weak D call: TRBD2 (7 bases). Deletions cut 5 bases from V and 8 bases from J, with 20 bases between. CDR3 length equals 15 residues. In germline, CDR1 is LGHDT, CDR2 YNNKEL (reference sequence). Written as DNA, the CDR3 is TGTGCCAGCAGCTTAATCAGGGGTACGGGGGGTACGCAGTATTTT. It translates to CASSLIRGTGGTQYF.

CDR3 protein: CASSLDSSQARRSGYTF. CDR3 DNA: TGTGCCAGCAGCTTAGATTCTTCTCAGGCCCGTCGGTCTGGCTACACCTTC. This rearrangement joins TRBV7-2 to TRBJ1-2; D unresolved. Germline V gene data show CDR1 as SGHTA and CDR2 as FQGNSA. The CDR3 loop spans 17 amino acids. V was trimmed by 1 base and J by 7 bases, leaving 22 bases between them.

This clone was observed once. The J gene is TRBJ2-7, the V gene TRBV28; D remains unclear. The CDR3 is 15 amino acids. Trimming left V 7 bases short and J 0 bases short, with 16 bases between. The V gene's germline CDR1 is MDHEN and CDR2 SYDVKM. The CDR3 loop reads CASTPAALSSYEQYF. DNA for the CDR3: TGTGCCAGCACTCCTGCGGCCCTTAGCTCCTACGAGCAGTACTTC.

The V call is TRBV7-9, the J call TRBJ2-7; D is unresolved. The CDR3 spans 14 residues. Trimming removed 6 bases from V and 1 base from J, with 13 bases in between. Germline lookup yields CDR1 SEHNR and CDR2 FQNEAQ (reference sequence). The CDR3 sequence is CASRETGGSYEQYF. The CDR3 DNA reads as TGTGCCAGCAGGGAGACGGGTGGGTCCTACGAGCAGTACTTC. Complete variable domain (other parts from reference TRBV7-9 and TRBJ2-7): DTGVSQNPRHKITKRGQNVTFRCDPISEHNRLYWYRQTLGQGPEFLTYFQNEAQLEKSRLLSDRFSAERPKGSFSTLEIQRTEQGDSAMYLCASRETGGSYEQYFGPGTRLTVT.

The CDR3 DNA is TGTGCCATCAGTGAGTTTGGACAGCCTGAGCGGGAGCAGTACTTC. It translates to CAISEFGQPEREQYF. The chain links TRBV10-3 to TRBJ2-7, with D tentatively TRBD1 (6 bases). This CDR3 has 15 amino acids. Germline V lookup: CDR1 ENHRY, CDR2 SYGVKD. Trimming stripped 1 base from V and 7 bases from J, with 17 bases between.

This rearrangement joins TRBV19 to TRBJ2-5, with a possible D match to TRBD2 (6 bases). There are 12 residues in the CDR3. The germline V and J ends were trimmed by 8 bases and 9 bases, with 16 bases remaining between them. Germline V gene lookup returns CDR1 LNHDA and CDR2 SQIVND (reference sequence). Here the CDR3 DNA reads TGTGCCAGTCAACCAGGAGGCGGGGCCCAGTACTTC. This gives the protein CASQPGGGAQYF.

The chain employs TRBV3-1 (or the pseudogene TRBV3-2) and TRBJ2-7; TRBD2 agrees at 15 bases. After removal of 6 bases from V and 6 bases from J, the junction contained 3 bases not matched to a gene. The CDR3 sequence is 14 residues long. Germline assignment: CDR1 LGHDT and CDR2 YNNKEL (reference sequence). In DNA form, the CDR3 reads TGTGCCAGCAGAGCGGGACTAGCGGGAGGCGAGCAGTACTTC. This translates into CASRAGLAGGEQYF.

This clone showed up just a few times. J is TRBJ1-6 and V is TRBV19, with D possibly TRBD1 on 6 matching bases. Trimming left V 9 bases short and J 7 bases short, with 16 bases between. CDR3 length: 14 residues. Germline V gene data show CDR1 as LNHDA and CDR2 as SQIVND (reference sequence). The CDR3 DNA follows: TGTGCCAGCCGATTCCGGGACAAGAATTCACCCCTCCACTTT. It yields the protein CASRFRDKNSPLHF.

This chain joins TRBV7-6 and TRBJ2-7; TRBD2 is a possible D gene (5 bases). Germline V lookup: CDR1 SGHVS, CDR2 FNYEAQ. Between the trimmed V and J ends, which lost 5 bases and 0 bases, there was a span of 14 bases. The length of the CDR3 is 15 residues. Here the CDR3 reads CASSLDYQSSYEQYF. For the CDR3, the DNA is TGTGCCAGCAGCCTAGACTACCAAAGCTCCTACGAGCAGTACTTC.

The V gene is TRBV28, the J gene TRBJ2-7; no clear D gene. Germline loops: CDR1 MDHEN, CDR2 SYDVKM. CDR3 length: 13 residues. V gave up 5 bases and J gave up 2 bases, with 10 bases separating them. CDR3 sequence reads: CASSPLDTYEQYF. The CDR3 DNA reads TGTGCCAGCAGTCCCCTCGACACCTACGAGCAGTACTTC.

V is TRBV30 and J is TRBJ1-3; the match to TRBD1 covers 8 bases. This CDR3 is built from 15 residues. With V trimmed by 4 bases and J by 3 bases, 8 bases remained unmatched. Germline V gene sequence: CDR1 GTSNPN, CDR2 SVGIG (reference sequence). In DNA form, the CDR3 reads TGTGCCTGGAAGGCTCCCGGGACAGGTGGAAACACCATATATTTT. It codes for CAWKAPGTGGNTIYF.

The V call is TRBV27, the J call TRBJ2-3; 8 nucleotides align to TRBD2. CDR3 length: 19 amino acids. Losses at the gene ends were 2 bases for V and 0 bases for J; bases not matched to a gene: 13. From germline, CDR1 is MNHEY and CDR2 SMNVEV (reference sequence). Written as DNA, the CDR3 is TGTGCCAGCAGTTTAAAAGGCTTGAGACTAGCGTCTAGCACAGATACGCAGTATTTT. It specifies CASSLKGLRLASSTDTQYF.

In its sample, this clone was seen once. The rearrangement uses TRBV30 and TRBJ2-3, with 8 bases matching TRBD1. Germline loops: CDR1 GTSNPN, CDR2 SVGIG (reference sequence). The CDR3 totals 13 residues. Trimming at V came to 2 bases and at J to 4 bases, leaving 2 bases not matched to a gene. The CDR3: CAWSTGGADTQYF. Written as DNA, the CDR3 is TGTGCCTGGAGTACAGGGGGTGCAGATACGCAGTATTTT.

This clone was counted only a few times. This rearrangement joins TRBV5-4 to TRBJ2-5; TRBD2 might be the D (6 bases). The length of the CDR3 is 12 residues. Trimming pared 5 bases from V and 4 bases from J, leaving 9 bases between. CDR1 is SGHNT, CDR2 YYREEE, per germline (reference sequence). The CDR3, as DNA: TGTGCCAGCAGTCGGGGAGGAGAGACCCAGTACTTC. Protein: CASSRGGETQYF.

This clone came up once. The J gene is TRBJ1-2, the V gene TRBV5-4, with 7 bases aligning to TRBD1. The CDR3 is 18 amino acids. Germline assignment: CDR1 SGHNT and CDR2 YYREEE (reference sequence). V shed 3 bases and J 0 bases; nucleotides not matched to a gene: 14. DNA for the CDR3: TGTGCCAGCAGCTCCCCATTAGGGGGCTCTACCTCTAACTATGGCTACACCTTC. The encoded protein is CASSSPLGGSTSNYGYTF.

V is TRBV5-1 and J is TRBJ2-1; TRBD1 agrees at 7 bases. CDR3 length: 15 residues. The V gene end was trimmed by 4 bases and the J gene end by 1 base; junction bases not matched to a gene: 5. Germline values: CDR1 SGHRS, CDR2 YFSETQ. CDR3 sequence: CASSGTQGSYNEQFF. Here the CDR3 DNA reads TGCGCCAGCAGCGGAACACAGGGGTCCTACAATGAGCAGTTCTTC.

The V call is TRBV18, the J call TRBJ2-7; D might be TRBD1 (6 bases). There are 14 residues in the CDR3. Trimming stripped 0 bases from V and 4 bases from J, with 10 bases between. Germline CDR1 is KGHSH and CDR2 is LQKENI. The CDR3 protein is CASSPPGHLYEQYF. CDR3 bases: TGTGCCAGCTCACCACCGGGACATCTATACGAGCAGTACTTC.

The chain joins TRBV28 to TRBJ2-1; TRBD1 might be the D (5 bases). CDR1 is MDHEN and CDR2 is SYDVKM in the germline V gene. The CDR3 extends over 16 amino acids. Trimming removed 6 bases from V and 4 bases from J, with 19 bases in between. The CDR3 here is CASSSIPRTIYNEQFF. CDR3 in DNA: TGTGCCAGCAGCTCCATCCCCCGGACAATATACAATGAGCAGTTCTTC.

The chain combines TRBV3-1 (or the pseudogene TRBV3-2) with TRBJ2-5, with D perhaps TRBD1 (6 bases). This CDR3 has 16 residues. CDR1 and CDR2 from the germline V gene are LGHDT and YNNKEL (reference sequence). V lost 0 bases and J lost 5, with 16 bases in between. CDR3 region: CASSQDRPGDGETQYF. CDR3 sequence (DNA): TGTGCCAGCAGCCAAGATCGGCCAGGGGATGGGGAGACCCAGTACTTC.

This chain links TRBV20-1 with TRBJ2-1, with TRBD2 identical over 7 bases. The CDR3 is 14 amino acids. Germline assignment: CDR1 DFQATT and CDR2 SNEGSKA (reference sequence). The V segment lost 3 bases and the J segment 9 bases; nucleotides outside the gene matches: 11. CDR3 in DNA: TGCAGTGCTAGTTCAGGGAGGGCCCTCCGTGAGCAGTTCTTC. Amino acid sequence: CSASSGRALREQFF.

J is TRBJ2-5 and V is TRBV4-3; 8 nucleotides line up with TRBD1. This CDR3 spans 15 amino acids. V lost 4 bases to trimming and J lost 3 bases; unmatched junction nucleotides: 7. Per germline, CDR1 LGHNA and CDR2 YSLEER. In DNA form, the CDR3 reads TGCGCCAGCAGCCCAGGACAGGGTCCCGAAGAGACCCAGTACTTC. Encoded protein: CASSPGQGPEETQYF.

The genes are TRBV18 and TRBJ2-4; TRBD1 might be the D (5 bases). Between the trimmed V and J ends, which lost 6 bases and 3 bases, there was a span of 9 bases. Germline lookup yields CDR1 KGHSH and CDR2 LQKENI. This CDR3 contains 13 residues. In nucleotides, the CDR3 is TGTGCCAGCTCGGTAGACAGCAAAAACATTCAGTACTTC. Amino acids: CASSVDSKNIQYF. Complete variable domain (other parts from reference TRBV18 and TRBJ2-4): NAGVMQNPRHLVRRRGQEARLRCSPMKGHSHVYWYRQLPEEGLKFMVYLQKENIIDESGMPKERFSAEFPKEGPSILRIQQVVRGDSAAYFCASSVDSKNIQYFGAGTRLSVL.

This clone was detected only a few times. The V and J genes are TRBV5-1 and TRBJ1-1; 7 nucleotides align to TRBD1. Germline V gene data show CDR1 as SGHRS and CDR2 as YFSETQ. Unmatched junction bases numbered 7, after V lost 3 bases and J lost 5 bases. The CDR3 has 14 amino acids. The CDR3 region has the DNA TGCGCCAGCAGCTATGACAGGGTAGAAACTGAAGCTTTCTTT. It translates to CASSYDRVETEAFF.